This T cell receptor (beta chain) was retrieved from a study of CD8+CD57+ T cells in acquired aplastic anemia. This CDR3 is built from 19 residues. Germline V gene data show CDR1 as MNHEY and CDR2 as SVGEGT. V was pared by 0 bases and J by 1 base, with 19 bases between. Findings and caveats of the study: Found in both controls and patients were 25 to 35 CD8+ CDR3 sequences.

Genomic DNA acted as the template from which TCR beta VDJ combination and CDR3 sequence profiling were carried out. TCRdb reprocessed the reads via MiXCR and lists one record per CDR3 protein. The sample carries some 160,000 distinct CDR3 sequences, around 47% recorded once. Only patients with CD8+CD57+ cell expansion on flow cytometry were chosen for sequencing. Patients uniformly had severe acquired aplastic anemia. This clonotype turned up a few times. Its antigen is not identified. Material: sorted CD4+, CD8+, or CD8+CD57+ T cells (not recorded which) from PBMCs. The source is a human donor with aplastic anemia. The genes are TRBV6-2 or TRBV6-3 and TRBJ1-3; D perhaps matches TRBD1 (6 bases). CDR3 in DNA: TGTGCCAGCAGTTACTCGAGGCAGAAGACAGGACTTTCTGGAAACACCATATATTTT. It codes for CASSYSRQKTGLSGNTIYF.